The 13 T cell receptor beta chains given below trace back to one sample, sequenced in a study of low-dose radiotherapy and immunotherapy resistance in tumors. Time point here: after trial treatment. Treatment here: LDRT plus nivolumab, ipilimumab, low-dose cyclophosphamide and aspirin (RACIN trial). cDNA synthesis used a TRAV/TRBV-specific primer set for both chains. TCRs underwent 20 PCR cycles of amplification with a constant-region primer and V-primer adapter. MiXCR was run by TCRdb on the reads, yielding one entry per CDR3 protein. The repertoire consists of roughly 30,000 distinct CDR3 sequences, with around 47% occurring once and the leading ten covering 4.5% to 6.5%. The source material was PBMCs, sampled after low-dose radiotherapy plus immunotherapy. The source is a male donor with gallbladder cancer.

This clonotype was seen many times. The chain has TRBV30 and TRBJ1-4; D is undetermined. The V end was cut by 7 bases, the J end by 7 bases, with 16 bases between. Germline CDR1 and CDR2: GTSNPN and SVGIG (reference sequence). This CDR3 has 13 amino acids. The CDR3 DNA is TGTGCCTCCGACCTCTCTCGAGGTGAAAAACTGTTTTTT. The encoded protein is CASDLSRGEKLFF.

The chain recombines TRBV7-6 with TRBJ2-1; D is unclear. The V and J ends lost 0 bases and 0 bases respectively, with 3 bases between them. Per the germline V gene, CDR1 is SGHVS and CDR2 is FNYEAQ. The CDR3 is made up of 14 amino acids. Here the CDR3 DNA reads TGTGCCAGCAGCTTAGCTGGCTCCTACAATGAGCAGTTCTTC. Amino acid sequence: CASSLAGSYNEQFF.

Note on this clonotype: A single base separates this from a much larger clone, so it may be a read error. This sequence joins TRBV19 and TRBJ2-5; D remains unclear. Germline lookup yields CDR1 LNHDA and CDR2 SQIVND (reference sequence). The V end lost 9 bases, the J end lost 6 bases, and 11 bases lay between the germline ends. This CDR3 contains 11 residues. The CDR3: CASRATKTQYF. The CDR3 DNA reads as TGTGCCAGCCGCGCGACCAAGACCCAGTACTTC.

The V call is TRBV28, the J call TRBJ2-6; D uncertain. Trimming cost V 6 bases and J 2 bases, with 2 bases left between them. CDR3 size: 12 residues. The V gene's germline CDR1 is MDHEN and CDR2 SYDVKM. As DNA, the CDR3 is TGTGCCAGCAGGGCTGGGGCCAACGTCCTGACTTTC. It translates to CASRAGANVLTF.

The V call is TRBV5-4, the J call TRBJ2-1, with D hard to call. Between the trimmed V and J ends, which lost 0 bases and 6 bases, there was a span of 16 bases. The CDR3 covers 16 residues. The germline gives CDR1 SGHNT, CDR2 YYREEE (reference sequence). The CDR3 loop is CASSLGASFSPNEQFF. In DNA, the CDR3 is TGTGCCAGCAGCTTGGGGGCCAGCTTCTCACCCAATGAGCAGTTCTTC.

As for this clonotype: This sequence is one base from a far larger clone and is likely a read error. The J gene is TRBJ2-1, the V gene TRBV11-2, with TRBD1 matching over 11 bases. Per germline, CDR1 SGHAT and CDR2 FQNNGV. The CDR3 is made up of 14 amino acids. The junction had 10 bases not matched to a gene; V was cut back by 5 bases and J by 13 bases. CDR3 nucleotide sequence: TGTGCCAGCAGCCTGGACAGGGGGCTACAGACCCAGTTCTTC. Its protein is CASSLDRGLQTQFF.

This clonotype qualifies as medium-sized. For the CDR3, the DNA is TGTGCCAGCAGCCCCCTCAGACTAGACGGCAGACTGGGGCAGTACTTC. Translating it yields CASSPLRLDGRLGQYF. The rearrangement uses TRBV28 and TRBJ2-7, with D perhaps TRBD2 (6 bases). Germline loops: CDR1 MDHEN, CDR2 SYDVKM. The CDR3 length is 16 residues. V lost 6 bases and J lost 9, with 27 bases in between.

As concerns this clonotype: This likely reflects a read error, since a far larger clone is one base away. The genes are TRBV28 and TRBJ2-1; D may be TRBD1 (6 bases). CDR1 MDHEN and CDR2 SYDVKM come from the germline V gene. The CDR3 is 15 amino acids. Trimming removed 5 bases at V and 10 bases at J, with 21 bases between. The CDR3 spells CASSPTTTGSYEQFF. CDR3 nucleotide sequence: TGTGCCAGCAGTCCCACCACGACAGGATCCTACGAGCAGTTCTTC.

V is TRBV3-1 and J is TRBJ2-7, with 9 bases that match TRBD1. This CDR3 has 16 amino acids. V gave up 3 bases and J gave up 1 base; unmatched junction bases: 7. The germline V gene has CDR1 LGHDT and CDR2 YNNKEL (reference sequence). The CDR3 DNA reads as TGTGCCAGCAGCCACACAGGGGGCTACCCTTCCTACGAGCAGTACTTC. Residues: CASSHTGGYPSYEQYF.

Within the sample, this clonotype is medium-sized. The DNA for the CDR3 is TGTGCCAGCACCACTAATGATATTCAGCCCCAGCATTTT. It translates to CASTTNDIQPQHF. The chain links TRBV6-2 or TRBV6-3 to TRBJ1-5; D gene unclear. CDR1 is MNHEY and CDR2 is SVGEGT in the germline V gene. Between the trimmed V and J ends, which lost 7 bases and 6 bases, there was a span of 13 bases. The CDR3 extends over 13 amino acids.

J is TRBJ1-1 and V is TRBV5-3; D is perhaps TRBD1 (6 bases). TRBV5-3 is given ORF status, its function remaining uncertain. CDR3 length: 13 residues. V was clipped by 8 bases and J by 6 bases, with 17 bases between them. The CDR3 bases are TGTGCCAGCAGCACGTACGGGGGCTCTGAAGCTTTCTTT. Amino acids: CASSTYGGSEAFF.

This clonotype has a handful of counts. V usage is TRBV29-1 and J usage is TRBJ2-3; TRBD2 might be the D (6 bases). The germline V gene has CDR1 SQVTM and CDR2 ANQGSEA. The CDR3 covers 15 residues. V lost 4 bases to trimming and J lost 0 bases, with 14 bases between them. CDR3 bases: TGCAGCGTTGGTGCTGGGGGGACGAGCACAGATACGCAGTATTTT. This gives the protein CSVGAGGTSTDTQYF.

The chain joins TRBV28 to TRBJ1-5, with D possibly being TRBD1 (5 bases). The V and J ends lost 11 bases and 1 base respectively, with 18 bases between them. This CDR3 has 15 residues. Looked up from germline, CDR1 is MDHEN and CDR2 is SYDVKM. The CDR3 loop reads CAAKQRGMSNQPQHF. For the CDR3, the DNA is TGTGCCGCAAAGCAGCGGGGGATGAGCAATCAGCCCCAGCATTTT. Together with reference TRBV28 and TRBJ1-5, the CDR3 gives the full variable domain: DVKVTQSSRYLVKRTGEKVFLECVQDMDHENMFWYRQDPGLGLRLIYFSYDVKMKEKGDIPEGYSVSREKKERFSLILESASTNQTSMYLCAAKQRGMSNQPQHFGDGTRLSIL.